The T cell receptor beta chain under discussion was sequenced for a study of human T cells and chemical hapten exposure. Time point reported: patch test 1, 2 weeks after DPC sensitization. This sample's treatment: therapeutic diphenylcyclopropenone sensitization with weekly scalp DPC. Blood draws came first, before each patch test. There are many counts of this clonotype. The antigen is not known. The CDR3 covers 16 residues. V was clipped by 1 base and J by 2 bases, with 12 bases between them. Findings and caveats of the study: Compared with pre-sensitization or healthy control sets, expanded TCRs clustered more.

TCRdb analysed the RACE reads with MiXCR anew, one entry per CDR3 protein. The sample has about 380,000 distinct CDR3 sequences; approximately 5.1% are singletons. This receptor was taken from a woman in her forties or fifties with alopecia areata. Some clones in this sample may be carry-over from other donors' samples. Sequencing was performed on whole blood, taken in connection with sensitization to the hapten diphenylcyclopropenone (DPC). The chain links TRBV12-3 or TRBV12-4 to TRBJ1-5; D remains unclear. The CDR3 protein is CASSLVLGFGNQPQHF. CDR3 nucleotide sequence: TGTGCCAGCAGTTTAGTCTTAGGGTTTGGCAATCAGCCCCAGCATTTT.